Listed below are T cell receptor beta chains from one sample, sequenced in a study of blood T cell repertoires in COVID-19. Generated by immunoSEQ multiplex PCR, the TCRdb table keeps only in-frame clones and is missing some. In the table there are just over 50,000 clones, around 84% of which are singletons. The sequencing input was peripheral blood. These TCRs come from a man aged 65 to 85 with acute or convalescent COVID-19. Both conserved end residues are part of each CDR3. D genes are given only for firm matches. Part of the rows lack a size; the others show once, few, many or a class for expanded clones.

clone size	CDR3 length	D gene	V gene	J gene	CDR3 protein	CDR3 DNA
.	18	TRBD2	TRBV13	TRBJ2-3	CASSSGLAVTSSTDTQYF	TGTGCCAGCAGCTCCGGACTAGCGGTAACCTCTAGCACAGATACGCAGTATTTT
.	16	TRBD2	TRBV6-5	TRBJ2-3	CASSYGVSGGTDTQYF	TGTGCCAGCAGTTACGGAGTGAGCGGGGGCACAGATACGCAGTATTTT
.	13	TRBD2	TRBV6-5	TRBJ2-7	CASTTSATYEQYF	TGTGCCAGCACCACTAGCGCGACCTACGAGCAGTACTTC
once	14	TRBD1	TRBV5-1	TRBJ1-4	CASRQDRANEKLFF	TGCGCCAGCAGACAAGACAGGGCGAATGAAAAACTGTTTTTT
.	12	.	TRBV15	TRBJ1-2	CATSQRGYGYTF	TGTGCCACCAGTCAACGCGGCTATGGCTACACCTTC
few	13	.	TRBV7-2	TRBJ2-3	CASSLGHTDTQYF	TGTGCCAGCAGCTTAGGGCACACAGATACGCAGTATTTT
few	15	.	TRBV2	TRBJ2-5	CASKTMGFKGETQYF	TGTGCCAGCAAAACGATGGGATTTAAGGGGGAGACCCAGTACTTC
.	16	.	TRBV5-1	TRBJ2-1	CASSLVEGSSYNEQFF	TGCGCCAGCAGCTTGGTAGAAGGGAGCTCCTACAATGAGCAGTTCTTC
few	15	TRBD1	TRBV7-2	TRBJ1-4	CASSLDRGRNEKLFF	TGTGCCAGCAGCCTCGACAGGGGGCGAAATGAAAAACTGTTTTTT
.	14	.	TRBV28	TRBJ1-2	CASEYGGRAGGYTF	TGTGCCAGCGAATACGGTGGCCGGGCGGGCGGCTACACCTTC
.	16	TRBD1	TRBV4-1	TRBJ1-1	CASSQGVKAGGTEAFF	TGCGCCAGCAGCCAAGGGGTGAAGGCAGGGGGGACTGAAGCTTTCTTT
.	12	.	TRBV29-1	TRBJ1-2	CSVEGRALNYTF	TGCAGCGTTGAAGGAAGAGCTCTGAACTACACCTTC
.	17	.	TRBV25-1	TRBJ1-2	CASSEYSIVGVSYGYTF	TGTGCCAGCAGTGAATACTCAATTGTAGGGGTTTCCTATGGCTACACCTTC
.	13	.	TRBV19	TRBJ1-5	CATERWSNQPQHF	TGTGCCACTGAGAGATGGAGCAATCAGCCCCAGCATTTT
once	14	.	TRBV19	TRBJ1-3	CASSQRSAGNTIYF	TGTGCCAGTAGCCAACGGTCCGCAGGAAACACCATATATTTT
.	14	TRBD1	TRBV6-5	TRBJ2-1	CASSPKLQGNEQFF	TGTGCCAGCAGTCCCAAATTACAGGGGAATGAGCAGTTCTTC
.	14	.	TRBV7-9	TRBJ1-1	CASSSFGENTEAFF	TGTGCCAGCAGCTCCTTCGGGGAGAACACTGAAGCTTTCTTT
.	14	TRBD2	TRBV3-1/TRBV3-2	TRBJ2-1	CASSLAGARNEQFF	TGTGCCAGCAGCCTAGCGGGAGCTCGCAATGAGCAGTTCTTC
.	16	TRBD2	TRBV7-3	TRBJ2-3	CASSFLAGSGKDTQYF	TGTGCCAGCAGTTTTCTAGCGGGGAGCGGAAAAGATACGCAGTATTTT
.	16	.	TRBV6-5	TRBJ1-1	CASSYSIEGGNTEAFF	TGTGCCAGCAGTTACTCGATTGAAGGGGGGAACACTGAAGCTTTCTTT
.	15	.	TRBV24-1	TRBJ1-6	CATSDLKGGNSPLHF	TGTGCCACCAGTGATTTGAAGGGGGGGAATTCACCCCTCCACTTT
.	16	.	TRBV6-2/TRBV6-3	TRBJ1-5	CASSYSAGLPNQPQHF	TGTGCCAGCAGTTACTCGGCGGGACTTCCAAATCAGCCCCAGCATTTT
.	16	.	TRBV28	TRBJ1-6	CASSPLTATRVSPLHF	TGTGCCAGCAGTCCACTGACGGCTACCAGGGTTTCACCCCTCCACTTT
.	15	TRBD2	TRBV18	TRBJ2-7	CASSGGLAGHYEQYF	TGTGCCAGCTCAGGGGGACTAGCGGGACACTACGAGCAGTACTTC
.	14	TRBD1	TRBV2	TRBJ1-4	CASSVGQGDEKLFF	TGTGCCAGCAGTGTAGGACAGGGAGATGAAAAACTGTTTTTT
.	15	TRBD1	TRBV19	TRBJ1-5	CASSMEGALYQPQHF	TGTGCCAGTAGTATGGAGGGGGCCCTTTACCAGCCCCAGCATTTT
.	17	TRBD1	TRBV7-6	TRBJ2-1	CASSLGTGTGALDEQFF	TGTGCCAGCAGCTTGGGCACCGGGACAGGGGCCCTCGATGAGCAGTTCTTC
.	13	.	TRBV4-1	TRBJ1-2	CASSQVFGEGYTF	TGCGCCAGCAGCCAAGTATTCGGGGAAGGCTACACCTTC
once	13	.	TRBV6-5	TRBJ1-1	CASSLNPGTEAFF	TGTGCCAGCAGTCTAAATCCAGGCACTGAAGCTTTCTTT
.	13	TRBD1	TRBV6-2/TRBV6-3	TRBJ2-1	CASSLNRGNEQFF	TGTGCCAGCAGCTTAAACAGGGGCAATGAGCAGTTCTTC
.	14	.	TRBV4-2	TRBJ1-1	CASSRSTGEGEAFF	TGTGCCAGCAGCCGCAGTACTGGGGAGGGAGAAGCTTTCTTT
.	15	TRBD1	TRBV19	TRBJ2-7	CASSIAGTGAHEQYF	TGTGCCAGTAGTATTGCCGGGACAGGGGCCCACGAGCAGTACTTC
.	14	TRBD1	TRBV5-1	TRBJ1-2	CASSIGTGGDGYTF	TGCGCCAGCAGCATAGGGACAGGGGGCGACGGCTACACCTTC
.	14	.	TRBV5-8	TRBJ1-4	CASSFIQLREKLFF	TGTGCCAGCAGCTTCATTCAACTTCGTGAAAAACTGTTTTTT
.	16	TRBD2	TRBV9	TRBJ2-3	CASSVSGGASTDTQYF	TGTGCCAGCAGCGTTAGCGGGGGGGCGAGCACAGATACGCAGTATTTT
.	13	.	TRBV18	TRBJ2-5	CASSPGLEETQYF	TGTGCCAGCTCACCCGGCCTAGAAGAGACCCAGTACTTC
.	14	.	TRBV27	TRBJ1-5	CASSQVGRNQPQHF	TGTGCCAGCAGCCAGGTGGGGCGGAATCAGCCCCAGCATTTT
once	17	.	TRBV7-9	TRBJ1-4	CASSLSNPAGANEKLFF	TGTGCCAGCAGCTTATCTAATCCGGCCGGAGCTAATGAAAAACTGTTTTTT
.	19	.	TRBV19	TRBJ1-5	CASSITVVGYDYSNQPQHF	TGTGCCAGTAGTATCACTGTGGTGGGCTATGACTATAGCAATCAGCCCCAGCATTTT
.	15	TRBD1	TRBV5-4	TRBJ1-4	CASSLASGGGEKLFF	TGTGCCAGCAGCTTGGCCTCAGGGGGAGGTGAAAAACTGTTTTTT
.	14	.	TRBV14	TRBJ2-5	CASSTNRYQETQYF	TGTGCCAGCAGCACAAACAGGTACCAAGAGACCCAGTACTTC
.	14	.	TRBV5-4	TRBJ2-5	CASTGGGSQETQYF	TGTGCCAGCACCGGGGGCGGGAGCCAAGAGACCCAGTACTTC
.	14	TRBD1	TRBV7-2	TRBJ1-4	CASSFTGANEKLFF	TGTGCCAGCAGCTTTACAGGGGCTAATGAAAAACTGTTTTTT
medium-sized	13	.	TRBV12-3/TRBV12-4	TRBJ2-2	CASSLSSTGELFF	TGTGCCAGCAGTTTATCCAGCACCGGGGAGCTGTTTTTT
.	15	.	TRBV27	TRBJ2-3	CASSHYQTGSDTQYF	TGTGCCAGCAGTCACTACCAAACAGGGAGTGATACGCAGTATTTT
.	14	.	TRBV3-1/TRBV3-2	TRBJ1-1	CASSQLTGTNEAFF	TGTGCCAGCAGCCAGCTAACAGGGACCAATGAAGCTTTCTTT
once	15	.	TRBV9	TRBJ1-4	CASSVGTGGNEKLFF	TGTGCCAGCAGCGTAGGGACGGGAGGAAATGAAAAACTGTTTTTT
.	15	TRBD1	TRBV5-1	TRBJ2-2	CASSWAGQGSGELFF	TGCGCCAGCAGCTGGGCGGGACAGGGTTCCGGGGAGCTGTTTTTT
.	16	TRBD1	TRBV3-1/TRBV3-2	TRBJ1-6	CASSRTGTGGNSPLHF	TGTGCCAGCAGCCGGACCGGGACAGGGGGTAATTCACCCCTCCACTTT
once	16	TRBD1	TRBV7-9	TRBJ2-3	CASSQDGQGLMDTQYF	TGTGCCAGCAGCCAGGATGGACAGGGTTTGATGGATACGCAGTATTTT
once	16	TRBD2	TRBV5-6	TRBJ2-1	CASTRLAGVSYNEQFF	TGTGCCAGCACCAGACTAGCGGGAGTGTCCTACAATGAGCAGTTCTTC
.	15	.	TRBV9	TRBJ2-7	CASSPGGGDRYEQYF	TGTGCCAGCAGCCCCGGCGGAGGGGATCGGTACGAGCAGTACTTC
few	12	.	TRBV3-1/TRBV3-2	TRBJ1-1	CASSQLGEGAFF	TGTGCCAGCAGCCAATTGGGGGAGGGAGCTTTCTTT